What follows are 32 T cell receptor beta chains derived from one specimen sequenced in a study of cytomegalovirus exposure and HLA in healthy donors (dated by TCRdb to the late 2010s). The library came from the immunoSEQ multiplex PCR assay. For the multiplex PCR, a mixture combining 60 forward primers for TCR Vbeta segments and 13 reverse primers for TCR Jbeta segments was used. TCRdb's version of the immuneACCESS table is confined to in-frame rearrangements and falls short of the full clone set. An unresolved V gene accounts for under half of the shortfall where checked; the remainder is of unknown origin. The sample yields almost 200,000 clones; around 80% were counted once. The ten largest account for around 4.8% of the sample. The sequencing input was PBMCs. All receptors derive from a woman aged 30 to 39 in good health and CMV-seropositive.

The chain uses TRBV7-2 and TRBJ2-1; a possible D gene is TRBD2 (6 bases). Germline lookup yields CDR1 SGHTA and CDR2 FQGNSA. Trimming left V 7 bases short and J 2 bases short, with 12 bases between. The CDR3 has 14 amino acids. The CDR3 region is CASNPGLPYNEQFF. In nucleotides, the CDR3 is TGTGCCAGCAATCCTGGACTACCCTACAATGAGCAGTTCTTC.

The V gene is TRBV6-6, the J gene TRBJ1-5; D call uncertain. This CDR3 has 14 amino acids. V dropped 2 bases and J dropped 3 bases, with 8 bases sitting between them. In germline, CDR1 is MNHNY, CDR2 SVGAGI (reference sequence). This CDR3 reads CASSYHGNNQPQHF. As DNA, the CDR3 is TGTGCCAGCAGTTACCACGGTAACAATCAGCCCCAGCATTTT.

The chain couples TRBV4-1 to TRBJ1-2; TRBD1 agrees at 10 bases. The CDR3 totals 14 residues. V lost 4 bases and J lost 12; bases outside the gene matches: 11. Germline V lookup: CDR1 MGHRA, CDR2 YSYEKL. This chain's CDR3 is CASSRPGQGMGHTF. The CDR3 DNA follows: TGCGCCAGCAGCCGCCCGGGACAGGGGATGGGTCACACCTTC.

The chain uses TRBV5-1 and TRBJ2-2, with 10 bases aligning to TRBD2. Trimming at V came to 3 bases and at J to 4 bases, leaving 6 bases not matched to a gene. In germline, CDR1 is SGHRS, CDR2 YFSETQ. The CDR3 consists of 16 residues. CDR3 loop: CASSSLAGGVTGELFF. For the CDR3, the DNA is TGCGCCAGCAGCTCTTTAGCGGGGGGTGTCACCGGGGAGCTGTTTTTT. The full variable domain, rest sourced from reference TRBV5-1 and TRBJ2-2, is KAGVTQTPRYLIKTRGQQVTLSCSPISGHRSVSWYQQTPGQGLQFLFEYFSETQRNKGNFPGRFSGRQFSNSRSEMNVSTLELGDSALYLCASSSLAGGVTGELFFGEGSRLTVL.

The chain joins TRBV2 to TRBJ1-1, with TRBD1 as a possible D gene (5 bases). CDR1 is SNHLY, CDR2 FYNNEI, per germline. Trimming cost V 4 bases and J 7 bases, with 7 bases left between them. This CDR3 spans 11 amino acids. As DNA, the CDR3 is TGTGCCAGCAGTGGACAGATTGAAGCTTTCTTT. Translating it yields CASSGQIEAFF.

The rearrangement links TRBV29-1 to TRBJ1-2; D is unresolved. This CDR3 is 14 amino acids long. The germline V and J ends were trimmed by 7 bases and 0 bases, with 15 bases remaining between them. CDR1 is SQVTM and CDR2 is ANQGSEA in the germline V gene. The CDR3 sequence is CSARAVGANYGYTF. CDR3 nucleotide sequence: TGCAGCGCTCGAGCGGTGGGAGCTAACTATGGCTACACCTTC.

The V gene is TRBV4-1, the J gene TRBJ2-2; 9 nucleotides align to TRBD1. V gave up 0 bases and J gave up 10 bases; unmatched junction bases: 12. This CDR3 spans 17 amino acids. The germline V gene has CDR1 MGHRA and CDR2 YSYEKL. CDR3 sequence (DNA): TGCGCCAGCAGCCAAGACTGGGGACAGGGAGTGGCCGAGGAGCTGTTTTTT. Its protein product is CASSQDWGQGVAEELFF.

This clone has just a few counts. The chain combines TRBV10-3 with TRBJ1-2; D is perhaps TRBD1 (5 bases). V was trimmed by 7 bases and J by 3 bases, leaving 15 bases between them. CDR1 and CDR2 from the germline V gene are ENHRY and SYGVKD. The CDR3 has 14 residues. CDR3 loop: CAIKEAGGDYGYTF. CDR3 nucleotide sequence: TGTGCCATCAAAGAGGCCGGGGGGGACTATGGCTACACCTTC.

The chain combines TRBV18 with TRBJ1-1, with D perhaps TRBD1 (5 bases). Trimming removed 4 bases from V and 3 bases from J, with 18 bases in between. There are 16 residues in the CDR3. Germline V gene data show CDR1 as KGHSH and CDR2 as LQKENI. CDR3 in DNA: TGTGCCAGCTCACAAGGTTGGGGGGGTGTCGACACTGAAGCTTTCTTT. This gives the protein CASSQGWGGVDTEAFF.

Only a few counts were recorded for this clone. J is TRBJ1-5 and V is TRBV6-5; 9 positions match TRBD1. The germline CDR1 and CDR2 sequences are MNHEY and SVGAGI. Trimming cost V 6 bases and J 2 bases; bases outside gene matches: 5. This CDR3 has 15 amino acids. CDR3 sequence (DNA): TGTGCCAGCAGACCACAGGGGGCCGGCAATCAGCCCCAGCATTTT. Its translation is CASRPQGAGNQPQHF.

This chain links TRBV7-8 with TRBJ2-7; 8 bases are shared with TRBD1. This CDR3 comprises 15 residues. V lost 7 bases and J lost 5; bases outside the gene matches: 13. Germline V CDR1 and CDR2: SGHVS, FQNEAQ. The CDR3 sequence is CASTPRTGPLDEQYF. In DNA, the CDR3 is TGTGCCAGCACCCCCAGGACAGGGCCTTTAGACGAGCAGTACTTC.

V gene TRBV5-4 combines with J gene TRBJ2-1; TRBD2 agrees at 8 bases. Trimming took 2 bases from V and 1 from J; bases not matched to a gene: 2. The CDR3 spans 15 residues. Germline lookup yields CDR1 SGHNT and CDR2 YYREEE (reference sequence). This chain's CDR3 is CASSLSGGSYNEQFF. CDR3 bases: TGTGCCAGCAGCTTAAGCGGGGGATCCTACAATGAGCAGTTCTTC.

The genes are TRBV16 and TRBJ1-2; TRBD1 agrees at 7 bases. V was pared by 5 bases and J by 2 bases, with 8 bases of the junction left unmatched. The CDR3 totals 15 residues. CDR1 is KGHSY, CDR2 FQNENV, per germline. This CDR3 is CASSYGTVLNYGYTF. Written as DNA, the CDR3 is TGTGCCAGCAGCTATGGGACAGTCCTGAACTATGGCTACACCTTC.

The chain uses TRBV4-3 and TRBJ2-1, with D perhaps matching TRBD1 (5 bases). V shed 0 bases and J shed 5 bases, with 8 bases lying between them. The CDR3 extends over 14 amino acids. Per germline, CDR1 LGHNA and CDR2 YSLEER. The CDR3 nucleotides read TGCGCCAGCAGCCAAGAAGCAGGGAACAATGAGCAGTTCTTC. Encoded protein: CASSQEAGNNEQFF.

The chain uses TRBV29-1 and TRBJ2-1; weak D call: TRBD2 (6 bases). Per germline, CDR1 SQVTM and CDR2 ANQGSEA. V shed 8 bases and J shed 4 bases, with 15 bases lying between them. The CDR3 totals 13 residues. The CDR3 here is CSLGGAEYNEQFF. CDR3 bases: TGCAGCCTCGGGGGAGCGGAGTACAATGAGCAGTTCTTC.

The rearrangement joins TRBV4-3 to TRBJ2-2; no reliable D call. The CDR3 has 18 amino acids. V lost 0 bases to trimming and J lost 0 bases, with 14 bases between them. Germline CDR1 LGHNA, CDR2 YSLEER. CDR3 coding DNA: TGCGCCAGCAGCCAAGATCCGGTAGCACCCGCGAACACCGGGGAGCTGTTTTTT. Translated, it gives CASSQDPVAPANTGELFF.

The chain combines TRBV19 with TRBJ1-3; weak D call: TRBD1 (5 bases). CDR3 length: 16 amino acids. The germline gives CDR1 LNHDA, CDR2 SQIVND (reference sequence). The V end lost 6 bases, the J end lost 0 bases, and 15 bases lay between the germline ends. In DNA form, the CDR3 reads TGTGCCAGTAGCTGGCCGGGACTCAGCTCTGGAAACACCATATATTTT. Residues: CASSWPGLSSGNTIYF.

This clone appeared a single time. The V gene is TRBV6-5, the J gene TRBJ2-1, with no clear D. The ends were cut back, 6 bases at V and 3 bases at J, with 9 bases in the middle. The CDR3 runs to 13 residues. From germline, CDR1 is MNHEY and CDR2 SVGAGI. The CDR3 DNA reads as TGTGCCAGCAGCCACCGGAGCTACAATGAGCAGTTCTTC. This encodes CASSHRSYNEQFF.

This clone was counted a single time. This chain uses TRBV2 with TRBJ1-5, with D unresolved. CDR1 SNHLY and CDR2 FYNNEI come from the germline V gene. V dropped 6 bases and J dropped 3 bases, with 12 bases sitting between them. The length of the CDR3 is 14 residues. The CDR3 reads CASREVQHNQPQHF. DNA for the CDR3: TGTGCCAGCAGGGAGGTACAGCACAATCAGCCCCAGCATTTT.

This clone showed up just once. The rearrangement joins TRBV10-3 to TRBJ2-1, with TRBD2 matching 15 bases. Germline V gene sequence: CDR1 ENHRY, CDR2 SYGVKD. The CDR3 length is 16 residues. V shed 7 bases and J 8 bases; nucleotides not matched to a gene: 9. The CDR3 nucleotides are TGTGCCATCAACTCTGGACTAGCGGGGGGGCCGGATGAGCAGTTCTTC. Its protein is CAINSGLAGGPDEQFF.

This clone was observed a handful of times. Within the sample, other DNA sequences also encode this same CDR3. J is TRBJ1-4 and V is TRBV5-4; 11 bases fit TRBD1. The germline V gene has CDR1 SGHNT and CDR2 YYREEE (reference sequence). The CDR3 is 14 amino acids. Losses at the gene ends were 4 bases for V and 7 bases for J; bases not matched to a gene: 3. In nucleotides, the CDR3 is TGTGCCAGCAGCCGGACAGGGGGCGGTGAAAAACTGTTTTTT. Its translation: CASSRTGGGEKLFF.

The CDR3 protein is CASSATSGTYEQYF. CDR3 nucleotides: TGCGCCAGCAGCGCGACTAGCGGGACCTACGAGCAGTACTTC. The chain employs TRBV5-1 and TRBJ2-7; TRBD2 matches 11 bases. Germline trimming cut 4 bases from V and 2 bases from J; bases unmatched to any gene: 2. The germline gives CDR1 SGHRS, CDR2 YFSETQ. The CDR3 runs 14 residues. Based on the CDR3 plus reference TRBV5-1 and TRBJ2-7, the full variable domain is KAGVTQTPRYLIKTRGQQVTLSCSPISGHRSVSWYQQTPGQGLQFLFEYFSETQRNKGNFPGRFSGRQFSNSRSEMNVSTLELGDSALYLCASSATSGTYEQYFGPGTRLTVT.

Points on this clone: The junction does not match germline at one end; this may be a read error. The chain links TRBV13 to TRBJ1-4; D gene uncertain. The CDR3 is 13 residues long. Germline CDR1 PRHDT, CDR2 FYEKMQ (reference sequence). The CDR3 sequence: CASRRGTSEKLFF. The CDR3 bases are TGTGCCAGCCGCCGGGGAACTAGTGAAAAACTGTTTTTT.

The chain employs TRBV10-3 and TRBJ1-1; 7 bases line up with TRBD1. Germline assignment: CDR1 ENHRY and CDR2 SYGVKD. The CDR3 loop spans 14 amino acids. The J segment lost 1 base and the V segment lost 3 bases, leaving 2 bases of the junction unmatched. The CDR3 bases are TGTGCCATCAGTGACGGGACAGCGAACACTGAAGCTTTCTTT. Translated, it gives CAISDGTANTEAFF.

This clone has a handful of counts. This chain uses TRBV25-1 with TRBJ1-1; TRBD1 matches at 11 bases. V lost 3 bases and J lost 2; bases outside the gene matches: 5. The CDR3 has 16 amino acids. Per germline, CDR1 MGHDK and CDR2 SYGVNS. The CDR3 spells CASSDPRTGGNTEAFF. The CDR3 bases are TGTGCCAGCAGTGACCCCAGGACAGGGGGCAACACTGAAGCTTTCTTT.

This clone was counted a single time. The chain employs TRBV11-3 and TRBJ2-2; 10 positions match TRBD2. CDR1 SGHNT and CDR2 YENEEA come from the germline V gene. The CDR3 runs to 17 residues. With 8 bases clipped from V and 3 bases from J, the junction kept 12 bases outside the gene matches. CDR3 sequence: CASYGASGSPYTGELFF. CDR3 sequence (DNA): TGTGCCAGCTACGGGGCTAGCGGGAGTCCCTACACCGGGGAGCTGTTTTTT.

The chain uses TRBV5-6 and TRBJ2-1, with D hard to call. Germline V gene lookup returns CDR1 SGHDT and CDR2 YYEEEE. Trimming removed 1 base at V and 0 bases at J, with 5 bases between. The CDR3 totals 14 residues. This chain's CDR3 is CASSLSSSYNEQFF. CDR3 in DNA: TGTGCCAGCAGCTTGAGCTCCTCCTACAATGAGCAGTTCTTC.

The chain is built from TRBV7-9 and TRBJ1-1; TRBD1 aligns across 7 bases. J was trimmed by 6 bases and V by 4 bases; bases with no gene match: 8. Germline values: CDR1 SEHNR, CDR2 FQNEAQ (reference sequence). This CDR3 has 14 residues. The CDR3 loop reads CASSSHRGSPEAFF. As DNA, the CDR3 is TGTGCCAGCAGCTCACACAGGGGCAGTCCTGAAGCTTTCTTT.

This clone came up once. The chain employs TRBV7-5 and TRBJ2-2; the D call TRBD1 from the table was never checked on the DNA. TRBV7-5 is noted as a pseudogene. This CDR3 comprises 16 residues. The CDR3 here is CANRRKQGFNTGELFF. The CDR3 bases are TGTGCCAACCGAAGGAAACAGGGTTTCAATACCGGGGAGCTGTTTTTT.

With respect to this clone: At one end, the junction sequence differs from germline, possibly due to a read error. The sample contains more than one DNA sequence encoding this CDR3. This chain connects TRBV12-5 to TRBJ1-2, with 8 bases matching TRBD1. The CDR3 is 15 residues long. Germline-derived CDR1 and CDR2 are LGHNT and FRNRAP. CDR3 coding DNA: TGCGCTAGTGGTTCGGACAGGGCGATCCACTATGGCTACACCTTC. It translates to CASGSDRAIHYGYTF.

This chain links TRBV4-3 with TRBJ1-2, with 7 nucleotides matching TRBD1. Trimming at V came to 0 bases and at J to 4 bases, leaving 8 bases not matched to a gene. CDR1 LGHNA and CDR2 YSLEER come from the germline V gene. CDR3 length equals 16 residues. The CDR3 region has the DNA TGCGCCAGCAGCCAAGATTTACAGGGGATCTCCTATGGCTACACCTTC. It is translated as CASSQDLQGISYGYTF.

This rearrangement joins TRBV16 to TRBJ2-3; TRBD1 matches at 10 bases. J lost 3 bases, V lost 4 bases, and 13 bases had no gene match. The CDR3 extends over 18 amino acids. Germline V gene lookup returns CDR1 KGHSY and CDR2 FQNENV. Here the CDR3 reads CASSRRQGAEFVTDTQYF. For the CDR3, the DNA is TGTGCCAGCAGCCGAAGACAGGGGGCGGAATTCGTAACAGATACGCAGTATTTT.